The rows below give T cell receptor beta chains drawn from one sample of a study of CD8 T cells in Susac syndrome. TCRdb re-derived calls from the immunoSEQ multiplex PCR reads in MiXCR, one entry per CDR3 protein. The sample has some 140,000 distinct CDR3 sequences, about 90% seen once; the top ten hold around 0.24%. Sequencing input: CD8+ T cells from PBMCs. The receptors come from a human donor with multiple sclerosis. Both conserved end residues are trimmed from each CDR3. Clone size is given for some rows only: seen once, a few or many times, or a class if the clone is expanded.

j_call clone_size v_call cdr3_aa
TRBJ2-5 once TRBV30 AWSLPHQETQY
TRBJ1-1 . TRBV15 ATSRDWGTEAF
TRBJ2-7 . TRBV13 ASSVLGTGVYEQY
TRBJ2-7 . TRBV30 AWSGQGDNEQY
TRBJ2-5 . TRBV19 ASSSTRALAETQY
TRBJ2-7 . TRBV7-9 ASSLGGLASYEQY
TRBJ2-1 . TRBV30 AWISRTYNEQF
TRBJ2-7 . TRBV9 ASSVASGRAEQY
TRBJ2-3 few TRBV15 ATSRRGSLTDTQY
TRBJ2-3 . TRBV30 ACLGTAMDTQY
TRBJ1-5 . TRBV30 AWSVPPWTGHGVSHQPQH
TRBJ2-7 . TRBV6-2/TRBV6-3 ASSWAGPYEQY
TRBJ2-7 . TRBV28 AASGMGMGNEQY
TRBJ2-7 . TRBV4-1 ASSQAPETGSYEQY
TRBJ2-3 . TRBV10-3 AISDVTGTDTQY
TRBJ2-7 once TRBV13 ASSLGGVSNGREHYEQY
TRBJ1-4 . TRBV19 ASTDMTTNEKLF
TRBJ2-1 . TRBV15 ATSREREYNEQF
TRBJ2-1 . TRBV23-1 ASIPTAPSYNEQF
TRBJ2-7 . TRBV29-1 SVEWTGGGYEQY
TRBJ2-3 . TRBV5-1 ATSDGMNTQY
TRBJ2-7 . TRBV27 ASSLSPIPGPYEQY
TRBJ1-1 . TRBV15 ATSRDMFTSQGDTEAF
TRBJ2-3 . TRBV28 ASGLRGAPTDTQY
TRBJ2-2 . TRBV4-1 ASDPGQTTGELF
TRBJ1-1 . TRBV29-1 SVVLLIGVRTEAF
TRBJ1-4 . TRBV6-6 ASSYAGKLF
TRBJ2-7 . TRBV10-2 ATTPRDSYEQY
TRBJ2-2 . TRBV6-5 ASSYYFTGELF